The sequence of this T cell receptor (beta chain) was determined in a study of cytomegalovirus exposure and HLA in healthy donors. Overall study results and limits: The study designated 150 to 200 TCR beta chains cytomegalovirus-associated. Some segments of the V type, notably TRBV6-2 and TRBV6-3, were excluded as indistinguishable. It has been reported that TCR beta sequences accurately predicted the HLA-A and HLA-B alleles of most subjects. A missense DCLRE1C variant was associated with V- and J-gene trimming of TCR beta chains in a later analysis, and an independent cohort replicated the association.

The PCR employed 60 Vbeta primers together with 13 Jbeta primers. TCRdb's table, derived via immunoSEQ multiplex PCR, lists solely in-frame clones and lacks some. This repertoire shows 160,000 or so clones, 80% to 85% found once; its top ten account for around 1.6%. Germline trimming cut 2 bases from V and 0 bases from J; bases unmatched to any gene: 5. This CDR3 contains 16 residues. Germline values: CDR1 MGHRA, CDR2 YSYEKL. Details on this clone: The antigen is undetermined.

The sequencing input was PBMCs. This chain joins TRBV4-1 and TRBJ2-3; TRBD1 matches 7 bases. This TCR came from a woman under 30 in good health and CMV-seronegative. Here the CDR3 reads CASSQMTGSSTDTQYF. The DNA for the CDR3 is TGCGCCAGCAGCCAAATGACAGGGTCTAGCACAGATACGCAGTATTTT.